The rows below give T cell receptor beta chains drawn from one sample of a study of blood T cell repertoires in COVID-19. Clones were read by immunoSEQ multiplex PCR, and TCRdb kept only the in-frame ones, dropping some. The sample carries approximately 200,000 clones, 87% recorded once. The material sequenced was PBMCs or T cells enriched from blood (not recorded which). These receptors were obtained from a woman younger than 45 who had recovered from COVID-19. CDR3s include the opening cysteine and the closing phenylalanine or tryptophan. A D gene is named only where the DNA matches it firmly. Some rows have no size entry. The others give once, few or many, or a class for an expanded clone.

J: TRBJ1-1
size: NA
V: TRBV21-1
D: NA
CDR3: CASSCSGVATEAFF
DNA: TGTGCCAGCAGCTGCTCAGGGGTAGCCACTGAAGCTTTCTTT

J: TRBJ2-3
size: NA
V: TRBV7-8
D: NA
CDR3: CASSLAQGDTQYF
DNA: TGTGCCAGCAGCTTAGCCCAGGGTGATACGCAGTATTTT

J: TRBJ1-2
size: NA
V: TRBV5-5
D: NA
CDR3: CASSLATGVDYGYTF
DNA: TGTGCCAGCAGCTTGGCTACAGGAGTTGACTATGGCTACACCTTC

J: TRBJ2-5
size: NA
V: TRBV4-2
D: TRBD1
CDR3: CASSPRTGAAEETQYF
DNA: TGTGCCAGCAGCCCCAGGACAGGGGCCGCAGAAGAGACCCAGTACTTC

J: TRBJ2-5
size: NA
V: TRBV24-1
D: NA
CDR3: CATSELVGANHQETQYF
DNA: TGTGCCACCAGTGAACTCGTAGGGGCGAACCACCAAGAGACCCAGTACTTC

J: TRBJ2-6
size: NA
V: TRBV16
D: NA
CDR3: CASSQGPTSGANVLTF
DNA: TGTGCCAGCAGCCAAGGGCCGACCTCTGGGGCCAACGTCCTGACTTTC

J: TRBJ1-1
size: NA
V: TRBV28
D: NA
CDR3: CASSGPPDEAFF
DNA: TGTGCCAGCTCAGGTCCCCCTGATGAAGCTTTCTTT

J: TRBJ2-5
size: NA
V: TRBV4-2
D: TRBD2
CDR3: CASSQGYSGEEETQYF
DNA: TGTGCCAGCAGTCAAGGATATAGCGGGGAAGAAGAGACCCAGTACTTC

J: TRBJ1-1
size: NA
V: TRBV11-2
D: NA
CDR3: CASSVGLMNTEAFF
DNA: TGTGCCAGCAGCGTGGGACTGATGAACACTGAAGCTTTCTTT

J: TRBJ1-1
size: NA
V: TRBV27
D: TRBD1
CDR3: CADMQGDLNTEAFF
DNA: TGTGCCGACATGCAGGGGGATTTGAACACTGAAGCTTTCTTT

J: TRBJ1-1
size: NA
V: TRBV21-1
D: NA
CDR3: CASSKEISQSKDTEAFF
DNA: TGTGCCAGCAGCAAAGAGATTAGCCAGAGCAAGGACACTGAAGCTTTCTTT

J: TRBJ1-4
size: once
V: TRBV6-5
D: TRBD1
CDR3: CASNRDRPDEKLFF
DNA: TGTGCCAGCAACCGGGACAGGCCTGATGAAAAACTGTTTTTT